This TCR beta chain originates from a study of tumor and adjacent non-tumor tissue in lung cancer. Study context: Histology: 12 adenocarcinoma, a couple of squamous cell carcinoma, 1 small cell lung cancer. The patients, 10 men and 5 women, were roughly 30 to 80 with stage I to III disease. The study, taken as a whole, reports: Tumor tissue had significantly higher TCR diversity than normal lung. Top 100 clones took a larger repertoire share in normal lung.

The template was RNA from unsorted bulk tissue. This non-tumor lung sample came from over 3 cm beyond the tumor edge. This CDR3 is built from 14 residues. The V gene's germline CDR1 is SQVTM and CDR2 ANQGSEA. The library came from three nested PCR rounds adapted from ARM-PCR protocols. TCRdb independently ran MiXCR on the multiplex PCR reads; one entry per CDR3 protein. The sample lists about 110,000 distinct CDR3 sequences, roughly three fifths seen once, with under 20% in the top ten. A word on this clonotype: No antigen is known for it. At one boundary the junction diverges from the germline segment, which might be a read error.

Material: distant non-tumor lung tissue. The chain has TRBV29-1 and TRBJ2-5, with D perhaps matching TRBD1 or TRBD2 (5 bases each). The TCR was taken from a man aged 55 to 69 with non-small cell lung cancer. CDR3 sequence (DNA): TGCGGCGTTGAAATAGGGACCCCTGGGGGGACCCAGTACTTC. This gives the protein CGVEIGTPGGTQYF.